Here is one T cell receptor (beta chain) with its context. The entry originates in a study of blood T cell repertoires in COVID-19. Study summary: Both acute and convalescent COVID-19 samples were obtained from the United States, Italy and Spain. Sample material is recorded as cDNA or gDNA derived from T cells, B-cell-depleted T cells, or PBMCs.

Methods used by the authors: Amplifying reference gene primers gave estimates of nucleated cell counts. Assay used: immunoSEQ multiplex PCR; TCRdb lists only in-frame clones, some missing. That table supplies the V and J calls and clone size; D and trimming were determined from the DNA. The repertoire holds under 200,000 clones, with 87% as singletons. Per germline, CDR1 LNHDA and CDR2 SQIVND (reference sequence). V lost 7 bases to trimming and J lost 6 bases; unmatched junction nucleotides: 8. This CDR3 spans 15 amino acids. This clonotype originated in a woman aged 70-85 years with COVID-19, enrolled during active disease. V and J are TRBV19 and TRBJ1-6; TRBD1 agrees at 8 bases. The sequenced sample consisted of peripheral blood. This chain's CDR3 is CASNHQGARNSPLHF. In nucleotides, the CDR3 is TGTGCCAGTAATCATCAGGGGGCGCGTAATTCACCCCTCCACTTT. The full variable domain, rest sourced from reference TRBV19 and TRBJ1-6, is DGGITQSPKYLFRKEGQNVTLSCEQNLNHDAMYWYRQDPGQGLRLIYYSQIVNDFQKGDIAEGYSVSREKKESFPLTVTSAQKNPTAFYLCASNHQGARNSPLHFGNGTRLTVT.